The present entry profiles one T cell receptor beta chain with its context. Its specificity is unknown. Following an approximately 11-day culture, CD4+ T cells were purified. Each participant was administered two doses of either the BNT162b2 or the mRNA-1273 vaccine. Method: immunoSEQ multiplex PCR; TCRdb's copy keeps in-frame clones and lacks some. The table lists 72,000 or so clones, just under 75% of them singletons, with 2% to 2.5% in the top ten. The sample originates from a study of vaccination effects on CD4 cells after COVID-19. The CDR3 is 13 residues long. Germline-derived CDR1 and CDR2 are MNHNY and SVGAGI (reference sequence). V was clipped by 6 bases and J by 5 bases, with 13 bases between them.

The sample consisted of CD4+ T cells from PBMCs cultured without peptide, taken after COVID-19 vaccination. The V gene is TRBV6-6, the J gene TRBJ2-5; D may be TRBD2 (6 bases). The sequence was collected from a human donor who received a COVID-19 vaccine. The CDR3 is CASRPGGGETQYF. DNA for the CDR3: TGTGCCAGCAGGCCAGGAGGAGGGGAGACCCAGTACTTC.